This T cell receptor beta chain came from a study of response to subunit inactivated influenza vaccine. This clonotype was detected ten times or more. TCRdb called the RT-PCR reads again in MiXCR, with one record for every CDR3 protein. Here the sample spans 250,000 to 350,000 distinct CDR3 sequences, around 22% being singletons. The CDR3 consists of 14 residues. V was clipped by 1 base and J by 6 bases, with 10 bases between them. The sequences come from PBMCs from blood, collected roughly 20 months after vaccination. The clonotype originates from a man aged 45-69 years who received an inactivated influenza vaccine. The gene calls are TRBV12-3 or TRBV12-4 and TRBJ1-5; D is ambiguous. The CDR3 nucleotides are TGTGCCAGCAGTTTAGTTAGTGAAGGTCAGCCCCAGCATTTT. It is translated as CASSLVSEGQPQHF.